This T cell receptor (beta chain) comes out of a study of CD8 T cells in ankylosing spondylitis. Each CDR3 protein gets one entry after TCRdb re-called the 5' RACE reads with MiXCR. Of under 150,000 distinct CDR3 sequences listed, around 9% were seen once; the top ten hold approximately 3.4%. Concerning this clonotype: The antigen remains undetermined.

Study-wide results and caveats: A motif in TCR beta, a set of under ten highly homologous variants, appeared characteristic of ankylosing spondylitis blood.

This sequence originates from a male donor with ankylosing spondylitis or in good health (not recorded which). Sequencing was done on a sample of blood, either unsorted or a sorted T cell fraction (not recorded which).

Written as DNA, the CDR3 is TGTGCCAGCAGTTCTACAGGGCTAGGGGCCAACGTCCTGACTTTC. Its protein product is CASSSTGLGANVLTF. The chain employs TRBV7-9 and TRBJ2-6; D possibly corresponds to TRBD1 (6 bases). The CDR3 extends over 15 amino acids. V lost 6 bases and J lost 4, with 13 bases in between. Germline values: CDR1 SEHNR, CDR2 FQNEAQ (reference sequence).